A selection of T cell receptor beta chains follows, all from one sample in a study of blood T cells in healthy people across ages. TCRdb called the 5' RACE reads again in MiXCR, with one record for every CDR3 protein. This sample has about a million distinct CDR3 sequences; roughly two fifths occur once, and the top ten carry under 15%. Sequencing input: blood. The source of these receptors is a man in his late teens or twenties in good health. CDR3s include the opening cysteine and the closing phenylalanine or tryptophan. The order of the fields is J gene, CDR3 length, clone size, V gene, D gene, CDR3 DNA, CDR3 protein. The D gene is left open where the match is weak. Size is omitted from some rows. Given values are once, few, many or a class for expanded clones.

TRBJ1-6	13	NA	TRBV30	NA	TGTGCCCTTAAAGGGGTCCGTAATTCACCCCTCCACTTT	CALKGVRNSPLHF
TRBJ2-5	14	NA	TRBV7-2	NA	TGTGCCAGCAGCTTAGGGGCGTTGAGGGAGACCCAGTACTTC	CASSLGALRETQYF
TRBJ2-1	14	NA	TRBV28	NA	TGTGCCAGCAGTTTATCCCCGGACCGGGAGACCCAGTTCTTC	CASSLSPDRETQFF
TRBJ2-2	16	NA	TRBV20-1	TRBD1	TGCAGTGCTAGTAACAGGGGGCGCGATCGGGCCGGGGAGCTGTTTTTT	CSASNRGRDRAGELFF
TRBJ1-2	14	NA	TRBV12-3/TRBV12-4	TRBD1	TGTGCCAGCAGATCCAACCTTCAGGGGGCTGGCTACACCTTC	CASRSNLQGAGYTF
TRBJ2-7	15	NA	TRBV20-1	TRBD2	TGCAGTGCTACCCCTCTTAGCGGGGATGTCTACGAGCAGTACTTC	CSATPLSGDVYEQYF
TRBJ2-3	15	NA	TRBV4-3	TRBD1	TGCGCCAGCAGCCAAGGAGGGACAGGGAGAGATACGCGGTATTTT	CASSQGGTGRDTRYF
TRBJ2-3	15	NA	TRBV5-5	NA	TGTGCCAGCAGCTTGGAGACCAGACGGTCAGATACGCAGTATTTT	CASSLETRRSDTQYF
TRBJ1-1	13	NA	TRBV6-5	NA	TGTGCCAGCAGTTACAGGAAGACCACTGAAGCTTTCTTT	CASSYRKTTEAFF
TRBJ2-7	13	few	TRBV10-3	NA	TGTGCCATCAGTGAGTCGAGGGTTCGCGAGCAGTACTTC	CAISESRVREQYF
TRBJ2-1	15	once	TRBV14	NA	TGTGCCAGCAGCCAAGATCCAGACAAACAAGAGACCCAGTTCTTC	CASSQDPDKQETQFF
TRBJ2-2	12	NA	TRBV28	TRBD2	TGTGCCAGCATCGGGAGGGGCGGGGAGCTGTTTTTT	CASIGRGGELFF
TRBJ1-2	14	NA	TRBV3-1	NA	TGTGCCAGCAGCCAACCGGGCGTAAACGTTGGCTACACCTTC	CASSQPGVNVGYTF
TRBJ2-3	17	NA	TRBV12-3/TRBV12-4	NA	TGTGCCAGCAGTGCCAGCCCCCCGCACGTATACACAGATACGCAGTATTTT	CASSASPPHVYTDTQYF
TRBJ2-3	14	NA	TRBV7-2	NA	TGTGCCAGCAGTATGGGGGACTCTAAAGATACGCAGTATTTT	CASSMGDSKDTQYF